The 5 T cell receptor beta chains listed next were all sequenced from one sample in a study of human T cells and chemical hapten exposure. As for time point: patch test 1, 2 weeks after DPC sensitization. Treatment defined: therapeutic diphenylcyclopropenone sensitization with weekly scalp DPC. TCRdb redid the calling of the RACE reads with MiXCR, one entry per CDR3 protein. In the table there are 95,000 or so distinct CDR3 sequences, about 10% of which are singletons. Sequencing was performed on whole blood, taken in connection with sensitization to the hapten diphenylcyclopropenone (DPC). These receptors were obtained from a man aged 35-49 years with alopecia areata. Some clones in this sample may be carry-over from other donors' samples.

This clonotype has a count of ten or more. The chain carries TRBV3-1 and TRBJ2-1, with TRBD2 matching 7 bases. Germline trimming cut 3 bases from V and 0 bases from J; bases unmatched to any gene: 8. The germline V gene has CDR1 LGHDT and CDR2 YNNKEL (reference sequence). The CDR3 contains 17 residues. As DNA, the CDR3 is TGTGCCAGCAGCCACTCGGGCGGCGGGAGCTCCTACAATGAGCAGTTCTTC. Its protein product is CASSHSGGGSSYNEQFF.

There are a few counts of this clonotype. The gene calls are TRBV12-5 and TRBJ1-2; D not resolved. The V and J ends lost 1 base and 4 bases respectively, with 7 bases between them. CDR3 length equals 13 residues. Germline lookup yields CDR1 LGHNT and CDR2 FRNRAP. CDR3 protein: CASGLGQFYGYTF. Here the CDR3 DNA reads TGTGCTAGTGGTTTGGGCCAGTTCTATGGCTACACCTTC.

The chain links TRBV27 to TRBJ1-6, with 7 bases fitting TRBD1. V lost 5 bases, J lost 8 bases, and 12 bases stayed unmatched. This CDR3 has 16 amino acids. In germline, CDR1 is MNHEY, CDR2 SMNVEV (reference sequence). CDR3 nucleotides: TGTGCCAGCAGTAATAAGCTGGGACAGAGTTATTCACCCCTCCACTTT. Encoded protein: CASSNKLGQSYSPLHF.

This clonotype was detected ten times or more. V usage is TRBV5-1 and J usage is TRBJ1-5; D remains unclear. Trimming cost V 3 bases and J 6 bases, with 13 bases left between them. Germline CDR1 is SGHRS and CDR2 is YFSETQ. CDR3 length: 14 residues. CDR3 region: CASSSAPDGQPQHF. CDR3 DNA sequence: TGCGCCAGCAGCTCCGCCCCGGACGGTCAGCCCCAGCATTTT.

In its sample, this clonotype was seen many times. This chain connects TRBV7-2 to TRBJ2-3; D is uncertain. In germline, CDR1 is SGHTA, CDR2 FQGNSA. V shed 5 bases and J shed 4 bases, with 7 bases lying between them. CDR3 length: 12 amino acids. The CDR3 DNA reads TGTGCCAGCAGCACAGTCGCAGATACGCAGTATTTT. It is translated as CASSTVADTQYF.